The 27 T cell receptor beta chains below come from one sample, sequenced in a study of human T cells and chemical hapten exposure. One entry per CDR3 protein, called by TCRdb with MiXCR from the RACE reads. Here the sample spans around 60,000 distinct CDR3 sequences, around 7% being singletons. This sample's time point: pre-sensitization, week 0. Treatment meaning: therapeutic diphenylcyclopropenone sensitization with weekly scalp DPC. Source: whole blood, taken in connection with sensitization to the hapten diphenylcyclopropenone (DPC). These receptors were obtained from a woman younger than 45 with alopecia areata. Some clones in this sample may be carry-over from other donors' samples.

This clonotype was observed many times. This chain joins TRBV6-6 and TRBJ2-5; 11 nucleotides match TRBD2. CDR1 is MNHNY, CDR2 SVGAGI, per germline (reference sequence). This CDR3 region has 13 residues. Germline trimming cut 7 bases from V and 3 bases from J; bases unmatched to any gene: 1. CDR3 bases: TGTGCCAGCAAGACTAGCGGGGAAGAGACCCAGTACTTC. Protein sequence: CASKTSGEETQYF.

The gene calls are TRBV2 and TRBJ1-5, with D tentatively TRBD1 (6 bases). The germline V gene has CDR1 SNHLY and CDR2 FYNNEI. This CDR3 comprises 14 residues. V lost 5 bases, J lost 1 base, and 9 bases lay in between. In DNA form, the CDR3 reads TGTGCCAGCAGTCGGGACACAAGCAATCAGCCCCAGCATTTT. This encodes CASSRDTSNQPQHF.

In this sample, this clonotype turned up many times. V gene TRBV5-1 combines with J gene TRBJ2-6; D not resolved. From germline, CDR1 is SGHRS and CDR2 YFSETQ. The CDR3 is 15 amino acids. Trimming stripped 0 bases from V and 0 bases from J, with 4 bases between. CDR3 sequence (DNA): TGCGCCAGCAGCTTGGTATACTCTGGGGCCAACGTCCTGACTTTC. Protein product: CASSLVYSGANVLTF.

This clonotype was observed many times. The CDR3 sequence is CASSQQSGNTIYF. As DNA, the CDR3 is TGTGCCAGCAGTCAACAATCGGGAAACACCATATATTTT. The V gene is TRBV12-3 or TRBV12-4, the J gene TRBJ1-3; no reliable D call. The CDR3 has 13 amino acids. V was pared by 5 bases and J by 4 bases, with 9 bases between.

This clonotype has ten or more counts. The chain employs TRBV24-1 and TRBJ2-3; D possibly corresponds to TRBD1 (6 bases). This CDR3 is 15 amino acids long. Deletions cut 5 bases from V and 2 bases from J, with 13 bases between. Germline CDR1 is KGHDR and CDR2 is SFDVKD. The CDR3, as DNA: TGTGCCACCAGTGGGAGAGGACAGCACACAGATACGCAGTATTTT. Its translation is CATSGRGQHTDTQYF.

This clonotype was seen only a few times. The gene calls are TRBV18 and TRBJ1-5, with D possibly TRBD1 on 5 matching bases. CDR1 is KGHSH, CDR2 LQKENI, per germline. CDR3 length: 15 amino acids. Trimming removed 2 bases from V and 7 bases from J, with 15 bases in between. CDR3 sequence (DNA): TGTGCCAGCTCACCAAGCTCTCAGGGCATGCAGCCCCAGCATTTT. Translated: CASSPSSQGMQPQHF.

The chain is built from TRBV19 and TRBJ2-5; TRBD1 aligns across 8 bases. Per germline, CDR1 LNHDA and CDR2 SQIVND (reference sequence). Losses at the gene ends were 6 bases for V and 5 bases for J; bases not matched to a gene: 5. The CDR3 is 13 amino acids. The CDR3 DNA follows: TGTGCCAGTAGAGACAGGGGCGGCGAGACCCAGTACTTC. Translating gives CASRDRGGETQYF.

This clonotype was seen ten or more times. The chain couples TRBV20-1 to TRBJ1-5; D remains ambiguous. The CDR3 has 15 residues. Germline V CDR1 and CDR2: DFQATT, SNEGSKA (reference sequence). Between the trimmed V and J ends, which lost 3 bases and 0 bases, there was a span of 12 bases. The CDR3 reads CSASLSGHSNQPQHF. CDR3 coding DNA: TGCAGTGCTAGTTTGTCGGGTCATAGCAATCAGCCCCAGCATTTT.

This clonotype was observed many times. J is TRBJ1-1 and V is TRBV5-1; D unclear. The CDR3 is made up of 15 amino acids. The germline gives CDR1 SGHRS, CDR2 YFSETQ. V was clipped by 0 bases and J by 4 bases, with 13 bases between them. The CDR3: CASSLAWVGGTEAFF. DNA for the CDR3: TGCGCCAGCAGCTTGGCGTGGGTCGGCGGCACTGAAGCTTTCTTT.

This clonotype was picked up a small number of times. The V gene is TRBV12-3 or TRBV12-4, the J gene TRBJ1-2; D is undetermined. The V end lost 7 bases, the J end lost 5 bases, and 11 bases lay between the germline ends. CDR3 length: 12 residues. CDR3 in amino acids: CASKMGRYGYTF. CDR3 DNA sequence: TGTGCCAGCAAAATGGGCAGATATGGCTACACCTTC.

This clonotype was found many times. V is TRBV6-1 and J is TRBJ1-3, with a weak D call TRBD1 (6 bases). This CDR3 is built from 16 residues. Between the trimmed V and J ends, which lost 1 base and 0 bases, there was a span of 10 bases. Germline V gene lookup returns CDR1 MNHNS and CDR2 SASEGT. The CDR3: CASSEEQGSSGNTIYF. As DNA, the CDR3 is TGTGCCAGCAGTGAAGAACAGGGCTCCTCTGGAAACACCATATATTTT.

This clonotype was recorded at least ten times. This rearrangement joins TRBV29-1 to TRBJ1-2; a weak D match, TRBD1 (6 bases). Trimming took off 3 bases at V and 3 bases at J, with 14 bases between the two ends. This CDR3 has 14 amino acids. CDR1 and CDR2 from the germline V gene are SQVTM and ANQGSEA. CDR3 residues: CSVDIDRSYYGYTF. The DNA for the CDR3 is TGCAGCGTTGATATTGACAGGAGCTACTATGGCTACACCTTC.

This clonotype was found many times. The chain carries TRBV7-2 and TRBJ2-3; D is possibly TRBD2 (6 bases). Trimming took 5 bases from V and 11 from J, leaving 17 bases between them. The CDR3 totals 13 residues. Germline CDR1 reads SGHTA; CDR2 reads FQGNSA. The CDR3 sequence is CASSHGGSQWQYF. In DNA form, the CDR3 reads TGTGCCAGCAGCCATGGGGGGTCCCAGTGGCAGTATTTT.

This clonotype was observed many times. This chain connects TRBV7-3 to TRBJ2-3; TRBD1 matches 7 bases. Trimming removed 5 bases from V and 4 bases from J; junction bases left unmatched: 6. Germline CDR1 is SGHTA and CDR2 is FQGTGA. The CDR3 has 14 residues. This chain's CDR3 is CASSLQGSADTQYF. The CDR3 DNA sequence: TGTGCCAGCAGCCTACAGGGGAGCGCAGATACGCAGTATTTT. Based on the CDR3 plus reference TRBV7-3 and TRBJ2-3, the full variable domain is GAGVSQTPSNKVTEKGKYVELRCDPISGHTALYWYRQSLGQGPEFLIYFQGTGAADDSGLPNDRFFAVRPEGSVSTLKIQRTERGDSAVYLCASSLQGSADTQYFGPGTRLTVL.

This clonotype was picked up many times. The chain links TRBV7-9 to TRBJ1-5, with D maybe TRBD1 (5 bases). Germline CDR1 and CDR2: SEHNR and FQNEAQ (reference sequence). The CDR3 loop spans 15 amino acids. Trimming took off 2 bases at V and 2 bases at J, with 10 bases between the two ends. CDR3 sequence: CASSLQGGGNQPQHF. The CDR3 coding sequence is TGTGCCAGCAGCTTACAGGGAGGCGGCAATCAGCCCCAGCATTTT. Drawing the rest from reference TRBV7-9 and TRBJ1-5, the complete variable domain is DTGVSQNPRHKITKRGQNVTFRCDPISEHNRLYWYRQTLGQGPEFLTYFQNEAQLEKSRLLSDRFSAERPKGSFSTLEIQRTEQGDSAMYLCASSLQGGGNQPQHFGDGTRLSIL.

This clonotype was detected ten times or more. This chain links TRBV18 with TRBJ1-1; a weak D match, TRBD1 (5 bases). Trimming took 3 bases from V and 1 from J, leaving 12 bases between them. CDR1 KGHSH and CDR2 LQKENI come from the germline V gene. The CDR3 runs to 15 residues. This chain's CDR3 is CASSPFDSTNTEAFF. CDR3 coding DNA: TGTGCCAGCTCACCTTTCGACAGTACGAACACTGAAGCTTTCTTT.

In this sample, this clonotype turned up many times. V gene TRBV6-5 combines with J gene TRBJ1-1; D gene unclear. The CDR3 extends over 14 amino acids. Germline assignment: CDR1 MNHEY and CDR2 SVGAGI. V was shortened by 2 bases and J by 6 bases, with 13 bases between the two germline ends. The CDR3 DNA is TGTGCCAGCAGTTACCTTATGGCGGGTCCTGAAGCTTTCTTT. This sequence encodes CASSYLMAGPEAFF.

This clonotype showed up many times. The V gene is TRBV6-5, the J gene TRBJ1-1; D remains unclear. Between the trimmed V and J ends, which lost 3 bases and 3 bases, there was a span of 11 bases. The CDR3 totals 14 residues. In germline, CDR1 is MNHEY, CDR2 SVGAGI. The CDR3 coding sequence is TGTGCCAGCAGTTATGGGGTCACGCACACTGAAGCTTTCTTT. This encodes CASSYGVTHTEAFF.

This clonotype was found many times. The V gene is TRBV18, the J gene TRBJ2-1, with D perhaps TRBD1 or TRBD2 (5 bases each). V gave up 2 bases and J gave up 3 bases, with 11 bases separating them. The CDR3 length is 15 residues. Per the germline V gene, CDR1 is KGHSH and CDR2 is LQKENI. CDR3 region: CASSPWGFDYNEQFF. The CDR3, as DNA: TGTGCCAGCTCACCATGGGGGTTTGACTACAATGAGCAGTTCTTC.

This rearrangement joins TRBV7-9 to TRBJ1-4; the D is unclear. This CDR3 has 14 residues. CDR1 and CDR2 (germline): SEHNR, FQNEAQ (reference sequence). Trimming removed 5 bases from V and 8 bases from J, with 15 bases in between. CDR3 in amino acids: CASSHAQVEEKLFF. DNA for the CDR3: TGTGCCAGCAGCCATGCCCAAGTGGAGGAAAAACTGTTTTTT.

At least ten counts were recorded for this clonotype. CDR3: CASGLVLRGGGGELFF. CDR3 sequence (DNA): TGTGCTAGTGGTTTGGTACTTAGAGGGGGCGGCGGGGAGCTGTTTTTT. The J gene is TRBJ2-2, the V gene TRBV12-5; TRBD1 matches at 7 bases. V dropped 0 bases and J dropped 7; count of bases not matched to a gene: 8. The germline CDR1 and CDR2 sequences are LGHNT and FRNRAP. This CDR3 spans 16 amino acids.

The chain uses TRBV10-3 and TRBJ2-5; D is possibly TRBD1 (5 bases). V was shortened by 10 bases and J by 5 bases, with 14 bases between the two germline ends. Per the germline V gene, CDR1 is ENHRY and CDR2 is SYGVKD. The CDR3 is 12 amino acids. The CDR3 coding sequence is TGTGCCAGTCAAGCAGGGCCCGAGACCCAGTACTTC. Protein: CASQAGPETQYF.

This clonotype was observed at least ten times. V usage is TRBV20-1 and J usage is TRBJ1-1; D remains ambiguous. Germline V CDR1 and CDR2: DFQATT, SNEGSKA (reference sequence). With 4 bases removed from V and 0 bases from J, the gap between germline ends came to 9 bases. The CDR3 has 13 amino acids. The CDR3 is CSANGVMNTEAFF. The CDR3 coding sequence is TGCAGTGCTAACGGGGTAATGAACACTGAAGCTTTCTTT.

This clonotype was observed at least ten times. This chain connects TRBV7-9 to TRBJ2-3; D gene ambiguous. V lost 1 base to trimming and J lost 1 base, with 9 bases between them. Germline V lookup: CDR1 SEHNR, CDR2 FQNEAQ (reference sequence). This CDR3 region has 15 residues. This chain's CDR3 is CASSLGVTGTDTQYF. The DNA for the CDR3 is TGTGCCAGCAGCTTAGGGGTCACTGGCACAGATACGCAGTATTTT.

This clonotype showed up many times. The genes are TRBV29-1 and TRBJ1-1; D gene uncertain. Germline V lookup: CDR1 SQVTM, CDR2 ANQGSEA. The V end was cut by 8 bases, the J end by 4 bases, with 17 bases between. This CDR3 region has 13 residues. CDR3 sequence reads: CSTNRGSSTEAFF. In nucleotides, the CDR3 is TGCAGCACGAACCGGGGATCATCCACTGAAGCTTTCTTT.

This clonotype was recorded at least ten times. The genes are TRBV7-9 and TRBJ2-4; unclear D gene. Germline V gives CDR1 SEHNR, CDR2 FQNEAQ (reference sequence). V lost 2 bases and J lost 0, with 17 bases in between. This CDR3 is built from 18 residues. CDR3 nucleotides: TGTGCCAGCAGCTTATTCCGGCAGTCTACCCTAGCCAAAAACATTCAGTACTTC. Encoded protein: CASSLFRQSTLAKNIQYF. Full variable domain (outside the CDR3, taken from reference TRBV7-9 and TRBJ2-4): DTGVSQNPRHKITKRGQNVTFRCDPISEHNRLYWYRQTLGQGPEFLTYFQNEAQLEKSRLLSDRFSAERPKGSFSTLEIQRTEQGDSAMYLCASSLFRQSTLAKNIQYFGAGTRLSVL.

This clonotype appeared many times. This rearrangement joins TRBV18 to TRBJ1-2; tentative D call: TRBD1 (5 bases). Per germline, CDR1 KGHSH and CDR2 LQKENI. V was clipped by 6 bases and J by 0 bases, with 11 bases between them. The CDR3 is made up of 14 amino acids. In DNA form, the CDR3 reads TGTGCCAGCTCCGGGGGAGTCCCTAACTATGGCTACACCTTC. Protein sequence: CASSGGVPNYGYTF. The full variable domain, in which reference TRBV18 and TRBJ1-2 provide the parts outside the CDR3, is NAGVMQNPRHLVRRRGQEARLRCSPMKGHSHVYWYRQLPEEGLKFMVYLQKENIIDESGMPKERFSAEFPKEGPSILRIQQVVRGDSAAYFCASSGGVPNYGYTFGSGTRLTVV.